The 9 T cell receptor beta chains reported below all come from one sample, sequenced in a study of shared clonotypes between healthy human individuals (dated by TCRdb to 2018 to 2020). Receptor libraries were prepared by the immunoSEQ multiplex PCR assay. TCRdb carries this immuneACCESS record with in-frame sequences only. Its versions omit some clonotypes, under half of them owing to an unresolved V gene in the studies checked, with the rest unexplained. The sample table records around 2.5 million clones; 93% of these occur just once. 0.36% of the sample is taken by the ten largest. Sample: naive CD4+ T cells from PBMCs. Interpreted using the paper, the cell subset or site label stands for: CD45RA+ positively selected. These receptors came from a young man in good health. Some clones in this sample may be carry-over from other donors' samples.

The chain uses TRBV30 and TRBJ1-3; maybe TRBD1 (6 bases). Trimming cost V 1 base and J 1 base, with 17 bases left between them. The V gene's germline CDR1 is GTSNPN and CDR2 SVGIG (reference sequence). The CDR3 loop spans 17 amino acids. CDR3 sequence (DNA): TGTGCCTGGAGTGAGGGGTGGGGGCCCGGGTCTGGAAACACCATATATTTT. Amino acids: CAWSEGWGPGSGNTIYF. Looking up the rest from reference TRBV30 and TRBJ1-3 gives the full variable domain: SQTIHQWPATLVQPVGSPLSLECTVEGTSNPNLYWYRQAAGRGLQLLFYSVGIGQISSEVPQNLSASRPQDRQFILSSKKLLLSDSGFYLCAWSEGWGPGSGNTIYFGEGSWLTVV.

The rearrangement joins TRBV5-1 to TRBJ2-3, with TRBD1 matching over 9 bases. The CDR3 extends over 16 amino acids. CDR1 and CDR2 (germline): SGHRS, YFSETQ. J gave up 4 bases and V 0 bases, and 6 bases lay outside the gene matches. Here the CDR3 DNA reads TGCGCCAGCAGCTTGGTACAGGGGGCAGGCCCAGATACGCAGTATTTT. Translating gives CASSLVQGAGPDTQYF. The full variable domain, its missing parts supplied by reference TRBV5-1 and TRBJ2-3, is KAGVTQTPRYLIKTRGQQVTLSCSPISGHRSVSWYQQTPGQGLQFLFEYFSETQRNKGNFPGRFSGRQFSNSRSEMNVSTLELGDSALYLCASSLVQGAGPDTQYFGPGTRLTVL.

Note on this clone: This sample includes further DNA sequences coding for the same CDR3. The gene calls are TRBV5-1 and TRBJ1-1, with 7 nucleotides matching TRBD1. The germline V gene has CDR1 SGHRS and CDR2 YFSETQ. This CDR3 has 13 residues. V dropped 7 bases and J dropped 1; count of bases not matched to a gene: 4. CDR3 sequence (DNA): TGCGCCAGCCGAAGACAGGGGAACACTGAAGCTTTCTTT. Amino acids: CASRRQGNTEAFF.

Comment on this clone: In the same sample, other DNA sequences code for this CDR3. This chain joins TRBV9 and TRBJ1-1; D not resolved. Germline lookup yields CDR1 SGDLS and CDR2 YYNGEE. V was pared by 0 bases and J by 2 bases, with 5 bases between. The CDR3 loop spans 13 amino acids. The CDR3 DNA follows: TGTGCCAGCAGCGTAGGTTCCAACACTGAAGCTTTCTTT. This gives the protein CASSVGSNTEAFF.

The chain joins TRBV28 to TRBJ2-1, with D hard to call. Trimming pared 1 base from V and 6 bases from J, leaving 13 bases between. CDR3 size: 15 residues. The germline gives CDR1 MDHEN, CDR2 SYDVKM. CDR3 DNA sequence: TGTGCCAGCAGTTTATTTCAGCCCCAGCCCAATGAGCAGTTCTTC. It codes for CASSLFQPQPNEQFF.

CDR3 residues: CASRVSPDLGYTF. CDR3 nucleotide sequence: TGTGCCAGCAGGGTCAGCCCTGACTTGGGCTACACCTTC. The chain combines TRBV2 with TRBJ1-2; D remains unclear. The length of the CDR3 is 13 residues. Germline CDR1 SNHLY, CDR2 FYNNEI. The V and J ends lost 6 bases and 8 bases respectively, with 16 bases between them. The variable domain in full, with the rest retrieved from reference TRBV2 and TRBJ1-2, is EPEVTQTPSHQVTQMGQEVILRCVPISNHLYFYWYRQILGQKVEFLVSFYNNEISEKSEIFDDQFSVERPDGSNFTLKIRSTKLEDSAMYFCASRVSPDLGYTFGSGTRLTVV.

CDR3 nucleotide sequence: TGTGCCAGCAGCTTATTGGGAGTGGCTACTAGCACAGATACGCAGTATTTT. It specifies CASSLLGVATSTDTQYF. The chain couples TRBV7-3 to TRBJ2-3; D perhaps matches TRBD2 (5 bases). Looked up from germline, CDR1 is SGHTA and CDR2 is FQGTGA. Trimming shortened V by 2 bases and J by 0 bases, and 15 bases separated the two germline ends. This CDR3 contains 17 residues.

This clone has a single count. The rearrangement joins TRBV4-2 to TRBJ2-5, with 8 bases fitting TRBD2. The trim removed 4 bases at V and 5 bases at J, leaving 6 bases unmatched. The CDR3 is 14 amino acids. Germline values: CDR1 LGHNA, CDR2 YNFKEQ. DNA for the CDR3: TGTGCCAGCAGCCCCCCGGGGGGGTGGGAGACCCAGTACTTC. Translated: CASSPPGGWETQYF.

This rearrangement joins TRBV7-9 to TRBJ2-5; no clear D. From germline, CDR1 is SEHNR and CDR2 FQNEAQ (reference sequence). V was clipped by 1 base and J by 3 bases, with 12 bases between them. The CDR3 covers 15 residues. The CDR3 region is CASSLEGAREETQYF. CDR3 sequence (DNA): TGTGCCAGCAGCTTAGAAGGAGCCCGAGAAGAGACCCAGTACTTC.